The 7 T cell receptor beta chains given below trace back to one sample, sequenced in a study of T cell clonality in common variable immunodeficiency. Points from the study as a whole: In common variable immunodeficiency, TCR beta chains reportedly carried fewer deletions and N-nucleotide insertions.

Generated by immunoSEQ multiplex PCR, the TCRdb table keeps only in-frame clones and is missing some. This repertoire holds tens of thousands of clones, and none appear only once. Antigen specificity for these receptors is unknown. Sequencing was done on a sample of peripheral blood mononuclear cells. The receptors here all came from a human donor with common variable immunodeficiency.

This clone was seen only a few times. The read terminates 3 residues ahead of where the CDR3 ends, so the germline J gene completes it. This chain joins TRBV6-1 and TRBJ2-3; TRBD1 matches 11 bases. Trimming removed 1 base from V and 1 base from J; junction bases left unmatched: 7. Germline CDR1 MNHNS, CDR2 SASEGT. CDR3 length: 18 amino acids. CDR3: CASSEVLDRGLRTDTQYF. The CDR3 DNA, read in part, is TGTGCCAGCAGTGAAGTTCTGGACAGGGGGCTTCGCACAGATACG.

This clone was recorded a few times. The CDR3 end lies 3 residues beyond the end of the read and is filled in from the germline J gene. The V call is TRBV13, the J call TRBJ2-2; 8 bases agree with TRBD1. Germline V gene lookup returns CDR1 PRHDT and CDR2 FYEKMQ (reference sequence). V lost 0 bases, J lost 6 bases, and 0 bases stayed unmatched. This CDR3 spans 14 amino acids. The CDR3 protein is CASSLGDRAGELFF. The part of the CDR3 DNA that was read is TGTGCCAGCAGCTTAGGGGACAGGGCCGGGGAG.

This clone was seen many times. The CDR3 goes on 3 residues after the read ends, and that part is filled in from the germline J gene. V usage is TRBV7-3 and J usage is TRBJ2-1; 15 bases line up with TRBD2. The CDR3 extends over 17 amino acids. Germline V CDR1 and CDR2: SGHTA, FQGTGA. V was clipped by 5 bases and J by 7 bases; unmatched bases: 9. CDR3 DNA, as far as it was read: TGTGCCAGCAGCAGCACCGGGACTAGCGGGGGGAGAAATGAG. This translates into CASSSTGTSGGRNE. The full CDR3 protein is CASSSTGTSGGRNEQFF. The full variable domain, completed using reference TRBV7-3 and TRBJ2-1, is GAGVSQTPSNKVTEKGKYVELRCDPISGHTALYWYRQSLGQGPEFLIYFQGTGAADDSGLPNDRFFAVRPEGSVSTLKIQRTERGDSAVYLCASSSTGTSGGRNEQFFGPGTRLTVL.

This clone has at least ten counts. Read sequence stops 3 residues before the CDR3 end, and the germline J gene provides the missing end. V is TRBV5-1 and J is TRBJ1-4; 8 positions agree with TRBD1. The CDR3 runs 16 residues. Germline CDR1 and CDR2: SGHRS and YFSETQ. The J segment lost 2 bases and the V segment lost 2 bases, leaving 5 bases of the junction unmatched. The part of the CDR3 DNA that was read is TGCGCCAGCAGCTTAGACAGGGGACCGACTAATGAAAAA. Amino acids: CASSLDRGPTNEK. The entire CDR3 sequence reads CASSLDRGPTNEKLFF.

This clone was seen at least ten times. The CDR3 end falls 3 residues outside the read, so it is completed with the germline J gene. This chain uses TRBV5-1 with TRBJ1-4; TRBD1 matches at 8 bases. The CDR3 is 16 residues long. The trim removed 4 bases at V and 4 bases at J, leaving 9 bases unmatched. The germline V gene has CDR1 SGHRS and CDR2 YFSETQ. The CDR3 bases that were read are TGCGCCAGCAGCCGTATTCCCGACAGGGGTAATGAAAAA. Residues: CASSRIPDRGNEK. The entire CDR3 reads CASSRIPDRGNEKLFF.

Only a few counts were recorded for this clone. A read error may account for a junction end that differs from germline. The read is 3 residues too short to cover the CDR3 end, so that end is filled in from the germline J gene. This rearrangement joins TRBV7-7 to TRBJ2-5, with 15 bases matching TRBD2. The germline gives CDR1 SSHAT, CDR2 FNYEAQ (reference sequence). This CDR3 contains 15 residues. Incomplete CDR3 DNA: TGTGCTAGCAGCAAGGGACTAGCGGGGGGAGAGACC. It yields the protein CASSKGLAGGET. In full, the CDR3 is CASSKGLAGGETQYF.

With respect to this clone: From the germline J gene comes the end of the CDR3, since the read stops 3 residues before it. This chain joins TRBV7-8 and TRBJ2-1; 10 bases are shared with TRBD2. J gave up 6 bases and V 3 bases, and 2 bases lay outside the gene matches. CDR3 length: 14 amino acids. Germline loops: CDR1 SGHVS, CDR2 FQNEAQ. CDR3 DNA, as far as it was read: TGTGCCAGCAGCTTTAGCGGGGGGCGCAATGAG. Its protein product is CASSFSGGRNE. The CDR3, in full, reads CASSFSGGRNEQFF.